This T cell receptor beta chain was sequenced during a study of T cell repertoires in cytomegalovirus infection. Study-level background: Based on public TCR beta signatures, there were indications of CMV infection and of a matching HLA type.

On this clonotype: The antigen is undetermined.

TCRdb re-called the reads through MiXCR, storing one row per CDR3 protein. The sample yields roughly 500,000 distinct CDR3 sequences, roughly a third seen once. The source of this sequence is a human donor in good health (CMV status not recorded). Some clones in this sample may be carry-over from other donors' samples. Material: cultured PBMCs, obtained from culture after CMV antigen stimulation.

CDR3 amino acids: CASSPRGIAGATGELFF. Written as DNA, the CDR3 is TGTGCCAGCAGCCCTAGGGGGATAGCGGGAGCGACCGGGGAGCTGTTTTTT. This chain links TRBV7-3 with TRBJ2-2; the match to TRBD2 covers 9 bases. Trimming cost V 5 bases and J 5 bases; bases outside gene matches: 12. This CDR3 contains 17 residues. Germline values: CDR1 SGHTA, CDR2 FQGTGA.